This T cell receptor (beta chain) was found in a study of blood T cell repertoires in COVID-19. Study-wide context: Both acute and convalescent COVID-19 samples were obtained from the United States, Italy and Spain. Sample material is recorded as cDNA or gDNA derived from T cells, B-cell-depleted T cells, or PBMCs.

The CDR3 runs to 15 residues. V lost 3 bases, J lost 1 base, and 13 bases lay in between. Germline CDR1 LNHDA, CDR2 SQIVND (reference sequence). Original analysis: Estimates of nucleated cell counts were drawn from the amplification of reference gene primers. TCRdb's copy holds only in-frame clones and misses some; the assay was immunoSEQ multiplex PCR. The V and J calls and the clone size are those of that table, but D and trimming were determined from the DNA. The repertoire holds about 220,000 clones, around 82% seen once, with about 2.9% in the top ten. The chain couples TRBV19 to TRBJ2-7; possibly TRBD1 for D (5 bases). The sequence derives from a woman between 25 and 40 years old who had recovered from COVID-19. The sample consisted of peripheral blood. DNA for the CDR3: TGTGCCAGTAGTATCAGGGCCAGACTTTCCTACGAGCAGTACTTC. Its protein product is CASSIRARLSYEQYF.